This T cell receptor beta chain was sequenced for a study of T cell responses to AZD1222 COVID-19 vaccine. Study-level information: Samples with a second dose at about 4 or about 12 weeks were pooled together.

V shed 3 bases and J shed 3 bases, with 8 bases lying between them. Germline V lookup: CDR1 MNHEY, CDR2 SMNVEV (reference sequence). The CDR3 runs to 13 residues. Sequenced by immunoSEQ multiplex PCR; TCRdb stores in-frame clones only, minus some. The data show about 100,000 clones, about 93% seen once. Material: peripheral blood, obtained on day 0 of AZD1222 vaccination. V is TRBV27 and J is TRBJ1-2; unclear D gene. This receptor was obtained from an adult in good health. In DNA, the CDR3 is TGTGCCAGCAGTTTCGGGGTCCACTATGGCTACACCTTC. Amino acids: CASSFGVHYGYTF.